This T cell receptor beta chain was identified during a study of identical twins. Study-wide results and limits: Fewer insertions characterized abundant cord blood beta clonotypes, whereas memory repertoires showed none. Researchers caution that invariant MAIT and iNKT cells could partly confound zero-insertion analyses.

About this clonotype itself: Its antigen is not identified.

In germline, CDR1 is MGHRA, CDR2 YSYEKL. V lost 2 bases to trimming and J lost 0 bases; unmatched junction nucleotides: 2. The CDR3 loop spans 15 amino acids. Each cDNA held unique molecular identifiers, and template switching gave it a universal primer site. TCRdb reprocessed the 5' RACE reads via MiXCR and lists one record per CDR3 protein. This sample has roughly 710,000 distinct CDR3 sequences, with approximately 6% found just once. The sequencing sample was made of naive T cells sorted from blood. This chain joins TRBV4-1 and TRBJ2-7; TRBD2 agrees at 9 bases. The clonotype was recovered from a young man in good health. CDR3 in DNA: TGCGCCAGCAGCCAAAAAGCGGGAGGCTCCTACGAGCAGTACTTC. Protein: CASSQKAGGSYEQYF.